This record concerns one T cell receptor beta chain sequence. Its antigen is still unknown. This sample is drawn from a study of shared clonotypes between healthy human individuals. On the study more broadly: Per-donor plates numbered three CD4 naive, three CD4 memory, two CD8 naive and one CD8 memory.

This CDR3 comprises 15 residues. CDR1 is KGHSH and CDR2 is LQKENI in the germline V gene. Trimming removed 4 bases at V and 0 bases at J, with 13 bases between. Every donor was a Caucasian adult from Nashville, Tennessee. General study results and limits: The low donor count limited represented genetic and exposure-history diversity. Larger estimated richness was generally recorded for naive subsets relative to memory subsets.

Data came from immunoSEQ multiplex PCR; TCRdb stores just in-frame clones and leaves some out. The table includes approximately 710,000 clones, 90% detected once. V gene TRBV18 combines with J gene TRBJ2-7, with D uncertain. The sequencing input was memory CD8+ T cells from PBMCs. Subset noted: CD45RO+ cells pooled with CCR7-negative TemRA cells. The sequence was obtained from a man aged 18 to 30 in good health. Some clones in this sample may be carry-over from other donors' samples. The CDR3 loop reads CASSRSGLLSYEQYF. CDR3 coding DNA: TGTGCCAGCTCACGGTCAGGCCTACTCTCCTACGAGCAGTACTTC.